The rows below give T cell receptor beta chains drawn from one sample of a study of spatial heterogeneity in lung cancer. TCRdb re-derived calls from the 5' RACE reads in MiXCR, one entry per CDR3 protein. The sample lists tens of thousands of distinct CDR3 sequences, 4.5% to 6% occurring once. The sample was PBMCs, taken at surgery. The receptors derive from a male donor with early-stage non-small cell lung cancer. Both conserved end residues are part of each CDR3. The D gene is left open where the match is weak. Some rows have no size entry. The others give once, few or many, or a class for an expanded clone.

D gene: -
V gene: TRBV29-1
J gene: TRBJ1-2
clone size: few
CDR3 protein: CSVLGRGYTF
CDR3 DNA: TGCAGCGTTCTGGGTCGGGGCTACACCTTC

D gene: -
V gene: TRBV15
J gene: TRBJ1-1
clone size: few
CDR3 protein: CATSRVTGMTEAFF
CDR3 DNA: TGTGCCACCAGCAGAGTAACAGGGATGACTGAAGCTTTCTTT

D gene: -
V gene: TRBV20-1
J gene: TRBJ1-5
clone size: -
CDR3 protein: CSASDSSNQPQHF
CDR3 DNA: TGCAGTGCCAGTGATTCTAGCAATCAGCCCCAGCATTTT

D gene: -
V gene: TRBV20-1
J gene: TRBJ2-7
clone size: many
CDR3 protein: CSAPDPGGSYEQYF
CDR3 DNA: TGCAGTGCTCCGGACCCGGGCGGCTCCTACGAGCAGTACTTC

D gene: TRBD1
V gene: TRBV7-9
J gene: TRBJ2-7
clone size: few
CDR3 protein: CASSLTGQRSSYEQYF
CDR3 DNA: TGTGCCAGCAGCCTTACGGGACAGCGGAGCTCCTACGAGCAGTACTTC

D gene: -
V gene: TRBV6-4
J gene: TRBJ1-5
clone size: few
CDR3 protein: CASSEGYGQPQHF
CDR3 DNA: TGTGCCAGCAGTGAGGGTTACGGTCAGCCCCAGCATTTT

D gene: -
V gene: TRBV18
J gene: TRBJ2-7
clone size: many
CDR3 protein: CASSPAGGNYEQYF
CDR3 DNA: TGTGCCAGCTCACCGGCCGGGGGCAACTACGAGCAGTACTTC

D gene: -
V gene: TRBV10-1
J gene: TRBJ2-3
clone size: many
CDR3 protein: CASSERGAPADTQYF
CDR3 DNA: TGCGCCAGCAGTGAGCGCGGAGCTCCTGCAGATACGCAGTATTTT

D gene: -
V gene: TRBV5-1
J gene: TRBJ1-3
clone size: many
CDR3 protein: CASSSFTGDSGNTIYF
CDR3 DNA: TGCGCCAGCAGCTCGTTCACAGGAGACTCTGGAAACACCATATATTTT

D gene: -
V gene: TRBV29-1
J gene: TRBJ1-2
clone size: many
CDR3 protein: CSVERRGSYGYTF
CDR3 DNA: TGCAGCGTTGAGAGGCGCGGCTCCTATGGCTACACCTTC

D gene: TRBD1
V gene: TRBV15
J gene: TRBJ1-5
clone size: many
CDR3 protein: CATSIGQGAGNQPQHF
CDR3 DNA: TGTGCCACCAGCATAGGACAGGGGGCAGGTAATCAGCCCCAGCATTTT

D gene: TRBD2
V gene: TRBV7-2
J gene: TRBJ2-3
clone size: -
CDR3 protein: CASSPRAGDTDTQYF
CDR3 DNA: TGTGCCAGCAGCCCGCGGGCGGGAGACACAGATACGCAGTATTTT

D gene: -
V gene: TRBV5-5
J gene: TRBJ1-1
clone size: many
CDR3 protein: CASSLEALGNTEAFF
CDR3 DNA: TGTGCCAGCAGCTTGGAAGCCCTTGGGAACACTGAAGCTTTCTTT

D gene: TRBD2
V gene: TRBV14
J gene: TRBJ2-1
clone size: few
CDR3 protein: CASSQALGGFSYNEQFF
CDR3 DNA: TGTGCCAGCAGCCAAGCCCTCGGGGGGTTCTCCTACAATGAGCAGTTCTTC

D gene: -
V gene: TRBV20-1
J gene: TRBJ2-7
clone size: -
CDR3 protein: CSASPGSGYEQYF
CDR3 DNA: TGCAGTGCCTCACCCGGCTCGGGCTACGAGCAGTACTTC

D gene: TRBD1
V gene: TRBV7-2
J gene: TRBJ2-3
clone size: few
CDR3 protein: CASSYRGRVGTDTQYF
CDR3 DNA: TGTGCCAGCAGCTACAGGGGGCGAGTTGGCACAGATACGCAGTATTTT

D gene: TRBD1
V gene: TRBV12-3/TRBV12-4
J gene: TRBJ1-4
clone size: many
CDR3 protein: CASSPDRGGGEKLFF
CDR3 DNA: TGTGCCAGCAGTCCCGACAGGGGAGGAGGTGAAAAACTGTTTTTT

D gene: -
V gene: TRBV6-1
J gene: TRBJ1-5
clone size: few
CDR3 protein: CASSLFFNQPQHF
CDR3 DNA: TGTGCCAGCAGCCTATTCTTCAATCAGCCCCAGCATTTT

D gene: -
V gene: TRBV10-3
J gene: TRBJ1-4
clone size: many
CDR3 protein: CAIRTATNEKLFF
CDR3 DNA: TGTGCCATCAGGACAGCAACTAATGAAAAACTGTTTTTT

D gene: -
V gene: TRBV27
J gene: TRBJ2-5
clone size: few
CDR3 protein: CASSLGTLRETQYF
CDR3 DNA: TGTGCCAGCAGTCTTGGGACCCTGAGGGAGACCCAGTACTTC

D gene: -
V gene: TRBV5-4
J gene: TRBJ2-7
clone size: -
CDR3 protein: CASSLSFSYEQYF
CDR3 DNA: TGTGCCAGCAGCTTGTCGTTCTCCTACGAGCAGTACTTC

D gene: TRBD1
V gene: TRBV29-1
J gene: TRBJ2-7
clone size: many
CDR3 protein: CSVSWTGSSYEQYF
CDR3 DNA: TGCAGCGTATCGTGGACAGGATCTTCCTACGAGCAGTACTTC